These 28 T cell receptor beta chains were all obtained from the same sample, sequenced in a study of shared clonotypes between healthy human individuals. Repertoires were generated with immunoSEQ multiplex PCR, while TCRdb's copy carries only in-frame clones and drops some. The repertoire consists of a few million clones, with roughly 95% occurring once and the leading ten covering around 1.7%. The naive CD8 fraction comprised CD45RO-negative cells positively selected for CCR7 and excluded terminally differentiated effector memory CD45RA+ cells. Sequenced input: naive CD8+ T cells from PBMCs. The receptors were sampled from a man between 18 and 29 years old in good health. Some clones in this sample may be carry-over from other donors' samples.

CDR3 DNA: TGTGCCAGCAGCTTATTAAGTGATGAAGCTTTCTTT. It yields the protein CASSLLSDEAFF. This chain joins TRBV7-2 and TRBJ1-1; D uncertain. Germline V gives CDR1 SGHTA, CDR2 FQGNSA. V lost 2 bases, J lost 7 bases, and 8 bases lay in between. CDR3 length equals 12 residues.

This clone has just a few counts. The chain joins TRBV25-1 to TRBJ1-1; D remains ambiguous. The CDR3 extends over 13 amino acids. CDR1 MGHDK and CDR2 SYGVNS come from the germline V gene. The ends were cut back, 2 bases at V and 5 bases at J, with 9 bases in the middle. This chain's CDR3 is CASSEGWETEAFF. The CDR3 DNA follows: TGTGCCAGCAGTGAAGGGTGGGAAACTGAAGCTTTCTTT.

V usage is TRBV28 and J usage is TRBJ2-7; 8 bases are shared with TRBD2. The V gene end was trimmed by 2 bases and the J gene end by 5 bases; junction bases not matched to a gene: 5. The germline gives CDR1 MDHEN, CDR2 SYDVKM. CDR3 length: 14 residues. The CDR3 bases are TGTGCCAGCAGTTTAAGGACTAGCTTCGACGAGCAGTACTTC. It yields the protein CASSLRTSFDEQYF.

The V call is TRBV11-3, the J call TRBJ2-7, with D maybe TRBD1 (6 bases). Germline CDR1 SGHNT, CDR2 YENEEA. The CDR3 is made up of 15 amino acids. Trimming cost V 6 bases and J 1 base, with 16 bases left between them. The CDR3 spells CASSPGVSSSYEQYF. In nucleotides, the CDR3 is TGTGCCAGCAGTCCAGGGGTCTCCTCTTCCTACGAGCAGTACTTC.

V usage is TRBV7-9 and J usage is TRBJ2-5; 12 nucleotides line up with TRBD2. This CDR3 has 17 residues. Trimming removed 5 bases from V and 2 bases from J; junction bases left unmatched: 9. The germline gives CDR1 SEHNR, CDR2 FQNEAQ (reference sequence). The CDR3 nucleotides read TGTGCCAGCAGCCCCCGGACTAGCGGGGTGTCTCAAGAGACCCAGTACTTC. It translates to CASSPRTSGVSQETQYF.

Regarding this clone: The sample has other DNA sequences that encode this CDR3 too. CDR3 DNA: TGTGCCAGCAGTTTATATTCCAGATACGAGCAGTACTTC. As protein: CASSLYSRYEQYF. The V gene is TRBV27, the J gene TRBJ2-7; D uncertain. Trimming took off 1 base at V and 4 bases at J, with 8 bases between the two ends. Germline V gene lookup returns CDR1 MNHEY and CDR2 SMNVEV (reference sequence). This CDR3 comprises 13 residues.

Note on this clone: This CDR3 is also generated by other DNA sequences in the sample. V is TRBV27 and J is TRBJ1-1, with unresolved D. With 3 bases removed from V and 1 base from J, the gap between germline ends came to 9 bases. CDR3 length equals 14 residues. Germline CDR1 reads MNHEY; CDR2 reads SMNVEV (reference sequence). The CDR3 region has the DNA TGTGCCAGCAGTTTGTACCCGAGGAACACTGAAGCTTTCTTT. Translating gives CASSLYPRNTEAFF.

The CDR3 loop reads CASSYLAGGYGYTF. The CDR3, as DNA: TGTGCCAGCTCGTACCTGGCAGGGGGCTATGGCTACACCTTC. The chain carries TRBV28 and TRBJ1-2; 7 nucleotides match TRBD1. After removal of 8 bases from V and 4 bases from J, the junction contained 10 bases not matched to a gene. The CDR3 totals 14 residues. The germline V gene has CDR1 MDHEN and CDR2 SYDVKM.

Concerning this clone: The sample holds other DNA sequences that translate to the same CDR3. The genes are TRBV27 and TRBJ2-7; D is uncertain. The CDR3 has 14 amino acids. V was trimmed by 0 bases and J by 2 bases, leaving 8 bases between them. Germline CDR1 and CDR2: MNHEY and SMNVEV (reference sequence). CDR3 in amino acids: CASSLSGSTYEQYF. CDR3 sequence (DNA): TGTGCCAGCAGTTTATCTGGCTCTACCTACGAGCAGTACTTC.

The genes are TRBV5-8 and TRBJ2-4; 10 nucleotides match TRBD1. This CDR3 spans 15 amino acids. Germline assignment: CDR1 SGHTS and CDR2 YDEGEE. The V and J ends lost 10 bases and 1 base, in that order; junction bases with no gene match: 8. In nucleotides, the CDR3 is TGTGCCGGAGAGGGACAGGGGAGGGCCAAAAACATTCAGTACTTC. Protein: CAGEGQGRAKNIQYF.

The V call is TRBV28, the J call TRBJ2-2, with a possible D match to TRBD1 (5 bases). Germline CDR1 reads MDHEN; CDR2 reads SYDVKM. The V and J ends lost 3 bases and 5 bases respectively, with 13 bases between them. There are 15 residues in the CDR3. The CDR3 nucleotides are TGTGCCAGCAGTTTTGGACAAATCGGAACCGGGGAGCTGTTTTTT. As protein: CASSFGQIGTGELFF.

The chain recombines TRBV10-1 with TRBJ2-3, with TRBD2 matching 7 bases. The CDR3 is 17 residues long. From germline, CDR1 is WNHNN and CDR2 SYGVQD (reference sequence). V dropped 0 bases and J dropped 0; count of bases not matched to a gene: 6. The CDR3, as DNA: TGCGCCAGCAGTGAGTCCGTTAGTAGCGGGAGCACAGATACGCAGTATTTT. It translates to CASSESVSSGSTDTQYF.

The V gene is TRBV7-8, the J gene TRBJ2-7; 9 bases match TRBD1. Germline CDR1 is SGHVS and CDR2 is FQNEAQ. CDR3 length equals 17 residues. V gave up 0 bases and J gave up 4 bases; unmatched junction bases: 10. This CDR3 reads CASSLARSGTGSYEQYF. CDR3 in DNA: TGTGCCAGCAGCTTAGCGCGGTCCGGGACAGGGTCTTACGAGCAGTACTTC. Together with reference TRBV7-8 and TRBJ2-7, the CDR3 gives the full variable domain: GAGVSQSPRYKVAKRGQDVALRCDPISGHVSLFWYQQALGQGPEFLTYFQNEAQLDKSGLPSDRFFAERPEGSVSTLKIQRTQQEDSAVYLCASSLARSGTGSYEQYFGPGTRLTVT.

The V call is TRBV7-8, the J call TRBJ2-1; 10 bases align to TRBD1. The CDR3 is 15 amino acids. V shed 5 bases, J shed 9 bases, and the junction held 10 bases outside the gene matches. CDR1 and CDR2 (germline): SGHVS, FQNEAQ. This chain's CDR3 is CASSARQGAISEQFF. CDR3 coding DNA: TGTGCCAGCAGCGCGCGACAGGGGGCAATCAGTGAGCAGTTCTTC. The full variable domain, with the rest looked up from reference TRBV7-8 and TRBJ2-1, is GAGVSQSPRYKVAKRGQDVALRCDPISGHVSLFWYQQALGQGPEFLTYFQNEAQLDKSGLPSDRFFAERPEGSVSTLKIQRTQQEDSAVYLCASSARQGAISEQFFGPGTRLTVL.

The chain recombines TRBV9 with TRBJ2-7, with D unclear. V was pared by 1 base and J by 3 bases, with 11 bases between. The CDR3 has 14 amino acids. The germline CDR1 and CDR2 sequences are SGDLS and YYNGEE. CDR3 DNA sequence: TGTGCCAGCAGCGTAAATCCGGACCTCTACGAGCAGTACTTC. Encoded protein: CASSVNPDLYEQYF.

The V call is TRBV6-5, the J call TRBJ1-1; D gene unclear. The CDR3 contains 15 residues. The V and J ends lost 2 bases and 5 bases respectively, with 15 bases between them. Germline V gene sequence: CDR1 MNHEY, CDR2 SVGAGI. As DNA, the CDR3 is TGTGCCAGCAGTTACCGTGAGTCCTTCTTTACTGAAGCTTTCTTT. Translating it yields CASSYRESFFTEAFF.

This chain connects TRBV19 to TRBJ2-5; 7 positions agree with TRBD2. Germline CDR1 reads LNHDA; CDR2 reads SQIVND (reference sequence). J lost 3 bases, V lost 3 bases, and 10 bases had no gene match. The CDR3 is made up of 16 amino acids. The CDR3 DNA sequence: TGTGCCAGTAGTATTAGTTTGGCGGCGGGAGAAGAGACCCAGTACTTC. This encodes CASSISLAAGEETQYF.

The chain carries TRBV5-8 and TRBJ2-1; tentatively, D is TRBD1 (6 bases). This CDR3 spans 15 amino acids. Between the trimmed V and J ends, which lost 2 bases and 9 bases, there was a span of 18 bases. Looked up from germline, CDR1 is SGHTS and CDR2 is YDEGEE. The CDR3 loop reads CASSFRARGEGEQFF. CDR3 DNA sequence: TGTGCCAGCAGCTTTAGGGCCAGGGGAGAAGGTGAGCAGTTCTTC.

The rearrangement links TRBV27 to TRBJ1-2; D not certain. This CDR3 spans 17 amino acids. Trimming removed 6 bases at V and 2 bases at J, with 22 bases between. Germline values: CDR1 MNHEY, CDR2 SMNVEV (reference sequence). DNA of the CDR3: TGTGCCAGCAGCCTTAGCCCCCGGGAAGGGCCGAACTATGGCTACACCTTC. Translation: CASSLSPREGPNYGYTF.

The chain links TRBV19 to TRBJ2-3, with 9 positions matching TRBD2. CDR1 and CDR2 from the germline V gene are LNHDA and SQIVND (reference sequence). There are 15 residues in the CDR3. V lost 6 bases to trimming and J lost 3 bases; unmatched junction nucleotides: 7. The CDR3 sequence is CASSQIAGVTDTQYF. DNA of the CDR3: TGTGCCAGTAGCCAGATAGCGGGAGTGACAGATACGCAGTATTTT.

As to this clone: The same CDR3 arises from other DNA sequences in this sample as well. The rearrangement uses TRBV7-9 and TRBJ1-1; D gene unclear. Germline V lookup: CDR1 SEHNR, CDR2 FQNEAQ (reference sequence). Trimming left V 1 base short and J 3 bases short, with 6 bases between. This CDR3 comprises 13 residues. The CDR3 here is CASSLVRDTEAFF. CDR3 DNA sequence: TGTGCCAGCAGCTTAGTTCGAGACACTGAAGCTTTCTTT.

The CDR3 sequence is CASSTRTVSETQYF. CDR3 DNA: TGTGCCAGCAGCACGAGGACAGTGAGCGAGACCCAGTACTTC. The rearrangement links TRBV9 to TRBJ2-5, with D maybe TRBD1 (6 bases). The CDR3 covers 14 residues. Germline assignment: CDR1 SGDLS and CDR2 YYNGEE. Trimming stripped 4 bases from V and 5 bases from J, with 15 bases between.

The chain joins TRBV7-9 to TRBJ2-2; D perhaps matches TRBD1 (5 bases). CDR1 and CDR2 (germline): SEHNR, FQNEAQ (reference sequence). This CDR3 region has 15 residues. V was shortened by 4 bases and J by 2 bases, with 11 bases between the two germline ends. CDR3 nucleotides: TGTGCCAGCAGCTCGCGACAGTATAACACCGGGGAGCTGTTTTTT. Protein: CASSSRQYNTGELFF.

A remark on this clone: The identical CDR3 is also encoded by other nucleotide sequences in the sample. The chain employs TRBV20-1 and TRBJ2-7; D is uncertain. This CDR3 comprises 10 residues. CDR1 DFQATT and CDR2 SNEGSKA come from the germline V gene (reference sequence). Trimming took off 6 bases at V and 3 bases at J, with 6 bases between the two ends. CDR3 protein: CSARNYEQYF. The DNA for the CDR3 is TGCAGTGCAAGGAACTACGAGCAGTACTTC.

V is TRBV30 and J is TRBJ2-7, with TRBD1 matching over 9 bases. The CDR3 has 12 amino acids. The ends lost 3 bases at V and 9 bases at J; junction bases unmatched: 6. The germline V gene encodes CDR1 GTSNPN and CDR2 SVGIG (reference sequence). This chain's CDR3 is CAWRGQGPRQYF. The CDR3 DNA is TGTGCCTGGAGGGGACAGGGCCCGCGGCAGTACTTC.

The chain is built from TRBV7-2 and TRBJ2-3, with TRBD2 matching over 8 bases. The V gene end was trimmed by 0 bases and the J gene end by 3 bases; junction bases not matched to a gene: 8. This CDR3 spans 17 amino acids. The germline CDR1 and CDR2 sequences are SGHTA and FQGNSA. The CDR3 is CASSLAWGTRITDTQYF. The DNA of the CDR3 is TGTGCCAGCAGCTTAGCATGGGGGACTAGAATAACAGATACGCAGTATTTT.

J is TRBJ2-1 and V is TRBV28, with TRBD1 matching over 8 bases. CDR1 MDHEN and CDR2 SYDVKM come from the germline V gene. The CDR3 consists of 15 residues. The J segment lost 6 bases and the V segment lost 2 bases, leaving 6 bases of the junction unmatched. The CDR3 coding sequence is TGTGCCAGCAGTTTACCGACAGGGGTTAGCAATGAGCAGTTCTTC. This translates into CASSLPTGVSNEQFF.

This chain uses TRBV2 with TRBJ1-1, with D tentatively TRBD1 (5 bases). V gave up 4 bases and J gave up 1 base, with 16 bases separating them. Germline CDR1 and CDR2: SNHLY and FYNNEI. The CDR3 covers 16 residues. The chain's CDR3 is CASSVRVGTANTEAFF. CDR3 coding DNA: TGTGCCAGCAGTGTAAGAGTTGGGACGGCGAACACTGAAGCTTTCTTT.